What follows is one TCR beta chain and its context. Regions amplified from RNA transcripts were the TCR beta CDR3 regions. First-round RT-PCR targeting the TCR CDR3 was performed with the HTBI primer set. TCRdb redid the calling of the multiplex PCR reads with MiXCR, one entry per CDR3 protein. The sample includes a few hundred thousand distinct CDR3 sequences, about a sixth of them seen just once. The source of the sample is a study of T cells in Graves' hyperthyroidism and ophthalmopathy. Germline V lookup: CDR1 DFQATT, CDR2 SNEGSKA (reference sequence). The CDR3 contains 14 residues. The V and J ends lost 1 base and 5 bases respectively, with 14 bases between them. Ophthalmopathy cases met thresholds of Clinical Activity Score at least 3, NOSPECS grade at least 4 and duration under 3 months. Patients showing uncontrolled infection, other autoimmune disease, pregnancy or lactation were ineligible. Diagnosis rested on symptoms, serum thyroxine and TRAb, thyroid ultrasound, and orbital computed tomography.

The clonotype was recovered from a woman aged 40 to 50 with Graves' ophthalmopathy. The sample consisted of blood. This chain connects TRBV20-1 to TRBJ1-1; a possible D gene is TRBD1 (6 bases). The CDR3 DNA reads as TGCAGTGCTAGAGGAGTGGGGGCGCGGACTGAAGCTTTCTTT. Encoded protein: CSARGVGARTEAFF.